Below are 26 T cell receptor beta chains sequenced from a single sample in a study of cytomegalovirus exposure and HLA in healthy donors. Researchers ran the PCR with 60 Vbeta and 13 Jbeta primers. TCRdb keeps only in-frame clones here, not all; method: immunoSEQ multiplex PCR. The table shows about 150,000 clones, with 68% occurring only once. Sequencing was performed on PBMCs. All receptors derive from a man aged 55-75 years in good health and CMV-seronegative.

The chain couples TRBV11-3 to TRBJ2-2, with D maybe TRBD1 (6 bases). The CDR3 length is 14 residues. Germline values: CDR1 SGHNT, CDR2 YENEEA. Trimming shortened V by 4 bases and J by 6 bases, and 12 bases separated the two germline ends. CDR3 coding DNA: TGTGCCAGCAGCTCGCACAGGGTCGCCGGGGAGCTGTTTTTT. Amino acids: CASSSHRVAGELFF.

The rearrangement joins TRBV25-1 to TRBJ2-7, with D possibly TRBD1 on 6 matching bases. The CDR3 sequence is 16 residues long. Trimming took 6 bases from V and 3 from J, leaving 21 bases between them. Germline V gene data show CDR1 as MGHDK and CDR2 as SYGVNS. CDR3: CASSDPAPGHIYEQYF. In DNA form, the CDR3 reads TGTGCCAGCAGCGACCCGGCCCCGGGACACATCTACGAGCAGTACTTC.

The chain combines TRBV29-1 with TRBJ1-1; no clear D gene. CDR1 SQVTM and CDR2 ANQGSEA come from the germline V gene. The length of the CDR3 is 12 residues. V lost 3 bases to trimming and J lost 4 bases, with 9 bases between them. For the CDR3, the DNA is TGCAGCGTTGATCGGACTGGCACTGAAGCTTTCTTT. Protein: CSVDRTGTEAFF.

About this clone itself: A read error may produce the germline difference seen at one junction end. The genes are TRBV30 and TRBJ2-7; D is perhaps TRBD1 (6 bases). Germline V gene data show CDR1 as GTSNPN and CDR2 as SVGIG (reference sequence). This CDR3 has 11 residues. CDR3 DNA sequence: TGTGCCTGCCTAGGGACAAGGGGAGACAAGTTC. This translates into CACLGTRGDKF.

This clone was counted between two and nine times. The chain has TRBV10-3 and TRBJ2-7; 7 bases map to TRBD2. Per the germline V gene, CDR1 is ENHRY and CDR2 is SYGVKD. This CDR3 is 13 amino acids long. V gave up 8 bases and J gave up 6 bases; unmatched junction bases: 10. CDR3 amino acids: CAIAPFTSVEQYF. The CDR3 bases are TGTGCCATCGCCCCTTTTACTAGCGTCGAGCAGTACTTC.

The rearrangement joins TRBV5-1 to TRBJ2-7, with 9 bases that match TRBD1. CDR1 is SGHRS and CDR2 is YFSETQ in the germline V gene. J gave up 3 bases and V 6 bases, and 4 bases lay outside the gene matches. CDR3 length equals 13 residues. The CDR3 loop is CASTGTGYYEQYF. Written as DNA, the CDR3 is TGCGCCAGCACCGGGACAGGGTACTACGAGCAGTACTTC.

The V gene is TRBV19, the J gene TRBJ2-3; a weak D match, TRBD1 (5 bases). CDR1 and CDR2 from the germline V gene are LNHDA and SQIVND (reference sequence). CDR3 length: 14 amino acids. Trimming took 7 bases from V and 8 from J, leaving 19 bases between them. The CDR3 loop reads CASTVGRAPGTQYF. CDR3 in DNA: TGTGCCAGTACCGTCGGCAGGGCACCGGGTACGCAGTATTTT.

This chain connects TRBV5-1 to TRBJ2-2; 7 bases align to TRBD2. Germline lookup yields CDR1 SGHRS and CDR2 YFSETQ. V lost 2 bases and J lost 4; bases outside the gene matches: 5. This CDR3 spans 15 amino acids. The CDR3 DNA is TGCGCCAGCAGCTTTATAGAGCGGGGCACCGGGGAGCTGTTTTTT. It codes for CASSFIERGTGELFF.

CDR3 protein: CASSQAGSNEQFF. The DNA of the CDR3 is TGTGCCAGCAGCCAGGCAGGTTCGAATGAGCAGTTCTTC. This chain links TRBV14 with TRBJ2-1; D unclear. The CDR3 covers 13 residues. CDR1 and CDR2 (germline): SGHDN, FVKESK. Trimming shortened V by 3 bases and J by 7 bases, and 10 bases separated the two germline ends.

The chain is built from TRBV11-1 and TRBJ1-1; 11 positions match TRBD1. From germline, CDR1 is SGHAT and CDR2 FQDESV (reference sequence). There are 15 residues in the CDR3. J lost 0 bases, V lost 5 bases, and 2 bases had no gene match. In nucleotides, the CDR3 is TGTGCCAGCAGCGGGACAGGGGGAATGAACACTGAAGCTTTCTTT. Protein: CASSGTGGMNTEAFF.

The V gene is TRBV30, the J gene TRBJ1-2, with D possibly TRBD1 on 5 matching bases. The CDR3 consists of 13 residues. V was trimmed by 1 base and J by 6 bases, leaving 12 bases between them. Looked up from germline, CDR1 is GTSNPN and CDR2 is SVGIG (reference sequence). CDR3 protein: CAWSGNAGDGYTF. CDR3 DNA: TGTGCCTGGAGTGGGAATGCGGGGGATGGCTACACCTTC.

This chain connects TRBV5-8 to TRBJ2-7; D not resolved. Germline V gene lookup returns CDR1 SGHTS and CDR2 YDEGEE. The ends were cut back, 4 bases at V and 1 base at J, with 9 bases in the middle. This CDR3 region has 13 residues. CDR3 region: CASSHSRSYEQYF. The DNA for the CDR3 is TGTGCCAGCAGCCACTCGAGGTCCTACGAGCAGTACTTC.

This clone was seen a handful of times. This chain connects TRBV4-3 to TRBJ1-5; D may be TRBD1 (5 bases). Between the trimmed V and J ends, which lost 0 bases and 2 bases, there was a span of 14 bases. This CDR3 has 17 residues. Germline CDR1 reads LGHNA; CDR2 reads YSLEER. Here the CDR3 DNA reads TGCGCCAGCAGCCAAGAGTACGGGGGAGAGGGCAATCAGCCCCAGCATTTT. This sequence encodes CASSQEYGGEGNQPQHF.

The sample holds a few counts of this clone. The chain couples TRBV5-6 to TRBJ2-5; D gene uncertain. This CDR3 spans 15 amino acids. Trimming shortened V by 1 base and J by 5 bases, and 15 bases separated the two germline ends. CDR1 is SGHDT and CDR2 is YYEEEE in the germline V gene. CDR3 DNA: TGTGCCAGCAGCTTGTTGGGCAGGTCGGCGGAGACCCAGTACTTC. Its translation: CASSLLGRSAETQYF.

J is TRBJ1-1 and V is TRBV25-1; 7 bases agree with TRBD1. The CDR3 length is 14 residues. CDR1 is MGHDK and CDR2 is SYGVNS in the germline V gene. J lost 0 bases, V lost 6 bases, and 4 bases had no gene match. This chain's CDR3 is CASRGDRLNTEAFF. CDR3 coding DNA: TGTGCCAGCAGGGGGGACAGATTGAACACTGAAGCTTTCTTT. Full variable domain (outside the CDR3, taken from reference TRBV25-1 and TRBJ1-1): EADIYQTPRYLVIGTGKKITLECSQTMGHDKMYWYQQDPGMELHLIHYSYGVNSTEKGDLSSESTVSRIRTEHFPLTLESARPSHTSQYLCASRGDRLNTEAFFGQGTRLTVV.

The genes are TRBV19 and TRBJ1-2; D is uncertain. The germline V gene has CDR1 LNHDA and CDR2 SQIVND (reference sequence). The ends were cut back, 9 bases at V and 6 bases at J, with 5 bases in the middle. This CDR3 region has 9 residues. DNA for the CDR3: TGTGCCAGCCCGGATGGCTACACCTTC. It is translated as CASPDGYTF. Complete variable domain (other parts from reference TRBV19 and TRBJ1-2): DGGITQSPKYLFRKEGQNVTLSCEQNLNHDAMYWYRQDPGQGLRLIYYSQIVNDFQKGDIAEGYSVSREKKESFPLTVTSAQKNPTAFYLCASPDGYTFGSGTRLTVV.

The J gene is TRBJ2-2, the V gene TRBV28; 8 bases fit TRBD2. The CDR3 runs to 15 residues. V was clipped by 6 bases and J by 5 bases; unmatched bases: 8. Looked up from germline, CDR1 is MDHEN and CDR2 is SYDVKM. DNA for the CDR3: TGTGCCAGCAGCGCCCGACTAGCGAGGACCGGGGAGCTGTTTTTT. Translating it yields CASSARLARTGELFF.

In its sample, this clone was seen a few times. This chain links TRBV5-1 with TRBJ2-1, with D unresolved. Trimming shortened V by 0 bases and J by 5 bases, and 12 bases separated the two germline ends. Per germline, CDR1 SGHRS and CDR2 YFSETQ. CDR3 length: 15 residues. CDR3 sequence (DNA): TGCGCCAGCAGCTTGGTGTCCCGCCAGGACAATGAGCAGTTCTTC. Protein: CASSLVSRQDNEQFF.

The V call is TRBV18, the J call TRBJ2-5; TRBD1 matches 9 bases. Trimming cost V 3 bases and J 4 bases; bases outside gene matches: 3. The CDR3 covers 14 residues. The germline gives CDR1 KGHSH, CDR2 LQKENI. The CDR3 is CASSPDRGSETQYF. The CDR3 DNA reads as TGTGCCAGCTCACCCGACAGGGGGTCAGAGACCCAGTACTTC.

V is TRBV6-5 and J is TRBJ2-3, with D tentatively TRBD2 (6 bases). Per the germline V gene, CDR1 is MNHEY and CDR2 is SVGAGI. The CDR3 consists of 14 residues. Deletions cut 6 bases from V and 2 bases from J, with 12 bases between. For the CDR3, the DNA is TGTGCCAGCAGCCCTAGGGACTCCACAGATACGCAGTATTTT. It encodes CASSPRDSTDTQYF.

DNA of the CDR3: TGCAGCGTTGAGAACAGCCCCTACGAGCAGTACTTC. Its translation is CSVENSPYEQYF. The V call is TRBV29-1, the J call TRBJ2-7; D is uncertain. This CDR3 contains 12 residues. V lost 3 bases and J 2 bases, leaving 8 bases between the germline ends. CDR1 SQVTM and CDR2 ANQGSEA come from the germline V gene.

The chain links TRBV11-3 to TRBJ2-7; D is ambiguous. Germline CDR1 is SGHNT and CDR2 is YENEEA. The CDR3 extends over 13 amino acids. V shed 2 bases and J shed 0 bases, with 5 bases lying between them. The CDR3 nucleotides read TGTGCCAGCAGCTTATCCGGCTCCTACGAGCAGTACTTC. It yields the protein CASSLSGSYEQYF.

This clone was seen a few times. The CDR3 DNA is TGTGCCAGCAGCTCGGGACAGAACTCCCAAGAGACCCAGTACTTC. Residues: CASSSGQNSQETQYF. This chain connects TRBV11-3 to TRBJ2-5; 7 bases are a match to TRBD1. Losses at the gene ends were 4 bases for V and 1 base for J; bases not matched to a gene: 6. The germline gives CDR1 SGHNT, CDR2 YENEEA. CDR3 length: 15 amino acids.

This clone has a handful of counts. V gene TRBV29-1 combines with J gene TRBJ1-3; a possible D gene is TRBD1 (5 bases). The CDR3 runs 13 residues. Deletions cut 4 bases from V and 4 bases from J, with 11 bases between. Per the germline V gene, CDR1 is SQVTM and CDR2 is ANQGSEA. The CDR3 loop reads CSVGGGLGNTIYF. The DNA of the CDR3 is TGCAGCGTTGGCGGGGGACTGGGAAACACCATATATTTT. The full variable domain, rest sourced from reference TRBV29-1 and TRBJ1-3, is SAVISQKPSRDICQRGTSLTIQCQVDSQVTMMFWYRQQPGQSLTLIATANQGSEATYESGFVIDKFPISRPNLTFSTLTVSNMSPEDSSIYLCSVGGGLGNTIYFGEGSWLTVV.

V gene TRBV9 combines with J gene TRBJ1-3, with TRBD1 matching over 7 bases. Trimming removed 0 bases from V and 0 bases from J; junction bases left unmatched: 6. CDR1 and CDR2 from the germline V gene are SGDLS and YYNGEE. CDR3 size: 17 residues. In DNA form, the CDR3 reads TGTGCCAGCAGCGTAGTCGACAGGGCCGTCTCTGGAAACACCATATATTTT. Its translation is CASSVVDRAVSGNTIYF.

The rearrangement links TRBV30 to TRBJ2-6, with a possible D match to TRBD1 (5 bases). The CDR3 contains 14 residues. V lost 4 bases and J 0 bases, leaving 7 bases between the germline ends. Germline CDR1 GTSNPN, CDR2 SVGIG (reference sequence). CDR3 DNA: TGTGCCTGGACAGGGCTCTCTGGGGCCAACGTCCTGACTTTC. Its protein product is CAWTGLSGANVLTF.